The 14 T cell receptor beta chains presented below share a single source sample, sequenced in a study of CD8 T cells in ankylosing spondylitis. One entry per CDR3 protein results from TCRdb running MiXCR on the 5' RACE reads. The sample yields about 92,000 distinct CDR3 sequences, about 9% seen once. The sequenced sample consisted of blood, either unsorted or a sorted T cell fraction (not recorded which). The origin of the receptors is a male donor with ankylosing spondylitis or in good health (not recorded which).

This clonotype was recorded many times. The rearrangement joins TRBV27 to TRBJ2-7, with a tentative D call TRBD1 (5 bases). This CDR3 is built from 11 residues. Germline loops: CDR1 MNHEY, CDR2 SMNVEV (reference sequence). CDR3 coding DNA: TGTGTCTGGGGCAGGGTTTACGAGCAGTACTTC. Translating gives CVWGRVYEQYF.

The count of this clonotype is one. The chain has TRBV5-1 and TRBJ2-1; D not certain. CDR3 length: 14 amino acids. Germline CDR1 SGHRS, CDR2 YFSETQ. Between the trimmed V and J ends, which lost 1 base and 1 base, there was a span of 6 bases. This CDR3 is CASSLRDSYNEQFF. As DNA, the CDR3 is TGCGCCAGCAGCTTGAGGGATTCCTACAATGAGCAGTTCTTC.

J is TRBJ2-3 and V is TRBV11-2; 7 nucleotides line up with TRBD1. In germline, CDR1 is SGHAT, CDR2 FQNNGV. J lost 0 bases, V lost 5 bases, and 2 bases had no gene match. This CDR3 is 14 amino acids long. CDR3 in amino acids: CASSDRASTDTQYF. As DNA, the CDR3 is TGTGCCAGCAGCGACAGGGCGAGCACAGATACGCAGTATTTT. The full variable domain, its missing parts supplied by reference TRBV11-2 and TRBJ2-3, is EAGVAQSPRYKIIEKRQSVAFWCNPISGHATLYWYQQILGQGPKLLIQFQNNGVVDDSQLPKDRFSAERLKGVDSTLKIQPAKLEDSAVYLCASSDRASTDTQYFGPGTRLTVL.

This clonotype was picked up many times. The gene calls are TRBV20-1 and TRBJ2-5; 11 nucleotides agree with TRBD2. The CDR3 extends over 16 amino acids. The ends lost 0 bases at V and 7 bases at J; junction bases unmatched: 10. Germline V gives CDR1 DFQATT, CDR2 SNEGSKA (reference sequence). For the CDR3, the DNA is TGCAGTGCTAGAGAACACGTAGCGGGGGGGCTGGGGACCCAGTACTTC. Translated, it gives CSAREHVAGGLGTQYF.

This clonotype was recorded many times. The chain recombines TRBV5-1 with TRBJ2-7; D is unresolved. The CDR3 totals 16 residues. The germline CDR1 and CDR2 sequences are SGHRS and YFSETQ. Trimming left V 5 bases short and J 7 bases short, with 25 bases between. The chain's CDR3 is CASRIGVGRSAVEQYF. The CDR3 DNA is TGCGCCAGCAGAATTGGAGTAGGTCGTTCTGCCGTGGAGCAGTACTTC.

The sample holds many counts of this clonotype. The chain combines TRBV5-1 with TRBJ2-1; D unresolved. CDR3 length equals 16 residues. The germline V gene has CDR1 SGHRS and CDR2 YFSETQ. Trimming cost V 2 bases and J 0 bases, with 12 bases left between them. CDR3 residues: CASSFLGLSSYNEQFF. The CDR3 bases are TGCGCCAGCAGCTTTCTAGGGCTGAGCTCCTACAATGAGCAGTTCTTC.

At least ten counts were recorded for this clonotype. This sequence joins TRBV6-5 and TRBJ1-3, with D possibly being TRBD1 (5 bases). V lost 0 bases and J lost 0, with 12 bases in between. The V gene's germline CDR1 is MNHEY and CDR2 SVGAGI. This CDR3 has 17 amino acids. The CDR3 DNA reads TGTGCCAGCAGTTACTCTTTATTGAGGGGCTCTGGAAACACCATATATTTT. Translation: CASSYSLLRGSGNTIYF.

This clonotype was observed many times. The V gene is TRBV7-8, the J gene TRBJ2-7, with D perhaps matching TRBD1 (6 bases). Trimming removed 3 bases from V and 7 bases from J, with 28 bases in between. CDR3 size: 18 residues. CDR1 is SGHVS and CDR2 is FQNEAQ in the germline V gene. DNA of the CDR3: TGTGCCAGCAGCTTGAAACCGATTGAGATGGAGCCCACAGGGGAGCAGTACTTC. It specifies CASSLKPIEMEPTGEQYF.

J is TRBJ1-1 and V is TRBV19; 7 positions agree with TRBD1. Trimming took 8 bases from V and 0 from J; bases not matched to a gene: 6. This CDR3 has 14 residues. CDR1 is LNHDA, CDR2 SQIVND, per germline (reference sequence). The CDR3 reads CASGGQRMNTEAFF. The CDR3, as DNA: TGTGCCAGTGGGGGACAGAGGATGAACACTGAAGCTTTCTTT.

This clonotype was detected ten times or more. The chain employs TRBV12-3 or TRBV12-4 and TRBJ2-1; maybe TRBD2 (6 bases). The length of the CDR3 is 16 residues. The ends were cut back, 6 bases at V and 1 base at J, with 16 bases in the middle. Here the CDR3 DNA reads TGTGCCAGCAGCCCCCGAAAGGGGAGGTCCTACAATGAGCAGTTCTTC. Its translation is CASSPRKGRSYNEQFF.

The CDR3 spells CASRRTGRDKNYGYTF. CDR3 DNA: TGTGCCAGCAGACGGACAGGGCGAGACAAAAATTATGGCTACACCTTC. This sequence joins TRBV27 and TRBJ1-2; 8 positions match TRBD1. Germline V lookup: CDR1 MNHEY, CDR2 SMNVEV (reference sequence). After removal of 6 bases from V and 5 bases from J, the junction contained 14 bases not matched to a gene. The length of the CDR3 is 16 residues.

This clonotype was recorded many times. The chain links TRBV4-2 to TRBJ1-4, with 7 bases matching TRBD1. The germline V gene encodes CDR1 LGHNA and CDR2 YNFKEQ. The length of the CDR3 is 14 residues. The ends lost 4 bases at V and 6 bases at J; junction bases unmatched: 5. Written as DNA, the CDR3 is TGTGCCAGCAGCCTGACCGGGACAGATGAAAAACTGTTTTTT. Its translation is CASSLTGTDEKLFF.

Concerning this clonotype: Given a much more abundant clone one base away, this may be a read error. This chain links TRBV5-1 with TRBJ2-7; the D gene is possibly TRBD1 (6 bases). The CDR3 runs 15 residues. Germline V lookup: CDR1 SGHRS, CDR2 YFSETQ. The CDR3 loop reads CASSSLRGSTYDQYF. CDR3 bases: TGCGCCAGCAGCTCTCTTAGGGGGTCAACCTACGATCAGTACTTC. Full variable domain (remainder filled in from reference TRBV5-1 and TRBJ2-7): KAGVTQTPRYLIKTRGQQVTLSCSPISGHRSVSWYQQTPGQGLQFLFEYFSETQRNKGNFPGRFSGRQFSNSRSEMNVSTLELGDSALYLCASSSLRGSTYDQYFGPGTRLTVT.

This clonotype was seen ten or more times. The chain is built from TRBV10-3 and TRBJ1-1; D call uncertain. Germline assignment: CDR1 ENHRY and CDR2 SYGVKD. The CDR3 runs 15 residues. V shed 7 bases and J shed 2 bases, with 17 bases lying between them. CDR3 DNA sequence: TGTGCCATCACGAACGAGGATCCTCTTAACACTGAAGCTTTCTTT. Translating gives CAITNEDPLNTEAFF.